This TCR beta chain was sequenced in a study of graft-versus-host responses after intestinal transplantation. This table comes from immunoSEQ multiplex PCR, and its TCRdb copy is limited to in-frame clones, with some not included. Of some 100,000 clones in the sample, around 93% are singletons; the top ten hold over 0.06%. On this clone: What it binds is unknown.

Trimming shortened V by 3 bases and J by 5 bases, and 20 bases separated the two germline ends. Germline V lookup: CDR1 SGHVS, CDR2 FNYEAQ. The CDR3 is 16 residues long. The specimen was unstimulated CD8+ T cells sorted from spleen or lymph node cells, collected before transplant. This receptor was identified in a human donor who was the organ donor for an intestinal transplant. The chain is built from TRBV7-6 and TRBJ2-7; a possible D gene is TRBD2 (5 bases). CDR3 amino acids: CASSFSPTGITDEQYF. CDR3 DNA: TGTGCCAGCAGCTTCTCCCCGACCGGGATAACGGACGAGCAGTACTTC.